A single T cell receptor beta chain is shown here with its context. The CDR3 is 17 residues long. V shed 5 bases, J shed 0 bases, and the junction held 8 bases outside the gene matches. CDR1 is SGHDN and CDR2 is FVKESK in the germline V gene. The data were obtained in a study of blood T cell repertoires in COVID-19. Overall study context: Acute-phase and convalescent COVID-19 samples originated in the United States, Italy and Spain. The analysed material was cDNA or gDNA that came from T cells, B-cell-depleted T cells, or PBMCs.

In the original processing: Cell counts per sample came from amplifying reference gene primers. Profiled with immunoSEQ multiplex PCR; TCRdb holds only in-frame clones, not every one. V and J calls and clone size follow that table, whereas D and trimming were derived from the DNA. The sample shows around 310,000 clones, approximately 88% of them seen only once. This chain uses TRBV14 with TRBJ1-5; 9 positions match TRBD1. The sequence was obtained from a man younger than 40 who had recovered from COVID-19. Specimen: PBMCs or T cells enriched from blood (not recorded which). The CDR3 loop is CASSSDRGGYSNQPQHF. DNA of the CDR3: TGTGCCAGCAGCTCCGACAGGGGGGGTTATAGCAATCAGCCCCAGCATTTT.